This T cell receptor beta chain was documented in a study of blood T cell repertoires in COVID-19 (dated by TCRdb to 2018 to 2020). Background for the entire study: Collaborator samples came from the United States, Italy and Spain and covered acute and convalescent phases of COVID-19. The samples were drawn from the first 160 participants of the ongoing ImmuneRACE study and from 1,254 subjects provided by 6 global collaborators. Subjects who had been exposed to COVID-19, were actively infected with it, or had recovered from it provided the deeply sampled blood TCRbeta repertoires that made up the dataset. HLA class I and class II types, where available, came from metadata supplied by the sample provider rather than from assay-based typing. The material from the prospective study consisted of cDNA or gDNA derived from T cells, B-cell-depleted T cells, or PBMCs. The repertoires were made available in a free public database intended to serve as a resource for research on the immune response to SARS-CoV-2. The sample metadata nearly always contained a de-identified subject ID, COVID-19 status, age in years and sex. The investigation overall reported the following: Clinical and demographic metadata were provided uncurated, with the amount varying by source and participant.

Each collaborating institution followed its own protocols to collect whole blood in K2EDTA tubes. For TCRbeta analysis, collaborators shipped samples in one of three forms: frozen whole blood, isolated PBMCs, or DNA extracted from either of those sample types. On this clone: The clone's antigen remains unknown. No base quality values were provided; no much bigger clone lies one nucleotide off.

The immunoSEQ Assay, a bias-controlled multiplex PCR, was used to amplify TCRbeta CDR3 regions from genomic DNA. In the source study's methods: The number of nucleated cells in each sample was estimated from the amplification of reference gene primers within the assay. To quantify the absolute abundance of each unique TCRbeta CDR3 rearrangement, sequence reads were collapsed and filtered. For each sample, productive Simpson clonality was calculated by taking the square root of Simpson's diversity index across productive rearrangements. This is the immuneACCESS table as TCRdb keeps it, with only in-frame sequences that have V and J called. A part of the clones is gone; compared with another copy, unresolved V genes explain less than half, and the rest is unexplained. The V and J calls and the clone size are those of that table, but D and trimming were determined from the DNA. The sample records about 67,000 clones, 85% to 90% of which are singletons. Clones ranked in the top ten supply roughly 1.2% of the sample.

The origin of this receptor is a woman aged 60-75 years with acute or convalescent COVID-19. Sequenced sample: peripheral blood.

DNA sequence: TGTGCCAGCAGTTTCCAGCGCATGCTGTTTTTT. Translated, this gives CASSFQRMLFF. The rearranged chain carries TRBV28 and TRBJ1-4, with the D gene not clear enough to name. V is reduced by 3 bases and J by 14 bases, leaving a spacing of 10 bases between them. CDR1 and CDR2, looked up from the germline V gene, are MDHEN and SYDVKM. The CDR3 measures 11 amino acids from cysteine to phenylalanine. Only the CDR3 portion is preserved as DNA: 33 bases, with reading frame beginning at the first base.